This T cell receptor (beta chain) appears in the sequencing data of a study of cytomegalovirus exposure and HLA in healthy donors. About the study: A subsequent analysis stated that the 110 or so validation repertoires were run on the same platform as the roughly 670 first-cohort repertoires.

The protocol was immunoSEQ multiplex PCR, while the TCRdb copy is restricted to in-frame clones and leaves out a portion. This table holds roughly 130,000 clones, roughly 90% found once. V lost 5 bases to trimming and J lost 2 bases, with 9 bases between them. Germline V gives CDR1 MNHNS, CDR2 SASEGT. The CDR3 contains 13 residues. V and J are TRBV6-1 and TRBJ1-1; TRBD1 is a possible D gene (5 bases). The sequence derives from a man under 40 in good health and CMV-seronegative. Source material: PBMCs. CDR3 region: CASSRQRNTEAFF. The CDR3 nucleotides read TGTGCCAGCAGTCGACAGAGAAACACTGAAGCTTTCTTT.